This TCR beta chain was recorded in a study of OX40 agonist ivuxolimab in advanced cancers. General observations from the study: Among expanded peripheral T cells, antigen specificity went undetermined. Blood T cells, both CD4+ and CD8+, expanded clonally by week 6 at 0.1 to 3.0 mg/kg.

Repertoires were generated with immunoSEQ multiplex PCR, while TCRdb's copy carries only in-frame clones and drops some. Of 50,000 or so clones listed, around 88% were seen once; the top ten hold 25% to 40%. Remarks on this clone: The antigen is undetermined.

Trimming stripped 5 bases from V and 3 bases from J, with 5 bases between. The CDR3 is 11 amino acids. From germline, CDR1 is MNHEY and CDR2 SMNVEV (reference sequence). The source was CD4+ or CD8+ T cells sorted from blood, collected in a trial of the OX40 agonist ivuxolimab. The chain combines TRBV27 with TRBJ2-7; D is ambiguous. The clonotype originates from an adult with an advanced solid tumor such as melanoma, head and neck, liver or kidney cancer. CDR3 residues: CASSPLYEQYF. CDR3 DNA: TGTGCCAGCAGTCCCCTCTACGAGCAGTACTTC.